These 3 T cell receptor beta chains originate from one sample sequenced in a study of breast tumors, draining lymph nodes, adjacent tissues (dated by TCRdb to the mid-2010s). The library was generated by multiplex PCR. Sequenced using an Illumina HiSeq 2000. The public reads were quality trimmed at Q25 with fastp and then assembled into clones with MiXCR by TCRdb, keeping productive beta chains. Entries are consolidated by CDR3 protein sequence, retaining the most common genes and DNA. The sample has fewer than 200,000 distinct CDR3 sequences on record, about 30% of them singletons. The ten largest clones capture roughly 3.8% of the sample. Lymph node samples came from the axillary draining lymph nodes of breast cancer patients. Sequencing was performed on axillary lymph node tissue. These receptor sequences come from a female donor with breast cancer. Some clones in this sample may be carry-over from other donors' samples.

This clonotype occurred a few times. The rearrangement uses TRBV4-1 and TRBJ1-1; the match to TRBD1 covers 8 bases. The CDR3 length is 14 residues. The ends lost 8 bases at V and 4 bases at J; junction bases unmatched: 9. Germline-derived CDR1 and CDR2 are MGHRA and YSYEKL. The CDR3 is CASVKLTGGTEAFF. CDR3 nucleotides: TGCGCCAGCGTGAAGTTAACAGGGGGCACTGAAGCTTTCTTT.

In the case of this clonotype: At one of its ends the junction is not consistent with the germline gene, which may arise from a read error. CDR3 protein: CACRNPGAGEAQCF. Here the CDR3 DNA reads TGTGCCTGCCGAAATCCGGGGGCGGGGGAGGCCCAGTGCTTC. V and J are TRBV7-2 and TRBJ2-5; TRBD2 might be the D (7 bases). The CDR3 contains 14 residues. In germline, CDR1 is SGHTA, CDR2 FQGNSA. Using reference TRBV7-2 and TRBJ2-5 for the parts outside the CDR3, the full variable domain is GAGVSQSPSNKVTEKGKDVELRCDPISGHTALYWYRQSLGQGLEFLIYFQGNSAPDKSGLPSDRFSAERTGGSVSTLTIQRTQQEDSAVYLCACRNPGAGEAQCFGPGTRLLVL.

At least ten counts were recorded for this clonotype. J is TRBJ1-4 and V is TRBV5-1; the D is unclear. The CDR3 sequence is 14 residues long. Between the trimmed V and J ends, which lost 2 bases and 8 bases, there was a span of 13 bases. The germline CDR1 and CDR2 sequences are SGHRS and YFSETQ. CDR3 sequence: CASSFGSGREKLFF. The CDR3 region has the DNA TGCGCCAGCAGCTTTGGATCCGGGAGGGAAAAACTGTTTTTT.